Below are 14 T cell receptor beta chains sequenced from a single sample in a study of molecular identifiers for immune sequencing clone quantification. TCRdb ran MiXCR on the PCR reads and lists one entry per CDR3 protein. The sample lists about 510,000 distinct CDR3 sequences; roughly 24% were seen once. Material for sequencing was naive CD8+ T cells from blood, with Jurkat cell RNA spiked in. Sample subset: FACS-sorted CD8+CD4-CCR7+CD45RA+ naive T cells. The origin of the receptors is a human donor in good health. Some libraries in this study had Jurkat cell RNA spiked in.

This clonotype occurred a few times. The chain links TRBV7-2 to TRBJ2-5, with TRBD2 matching 9 bases. Germline CDR1 SGHTA, CDR2 FQGNSA. V lost 1 base, J lost 1 base, and 10 bases stayed unmatched. CDR3 length equals 18 residues. The CDR3 loop reads CASSLVASGAPPQETQYF. Here the CDR3 DNA reads TGTGCCAGCAGCTTAGTGGCTAGCGGGGCGCCCCCCCAAGAGACCCAGTACTTC.

This clonotype was recorded many times. The genes are TRBV4-3 and TRBJ2-7, with 11 positions matching TRBD2. Germline-derived CDR1 and CDR2 are LGHNA and YSLEER. CDR3 length: 15 amino acids. The trim removed 2 bases at V and 7 bases at J, leaving 7 bases unmatched. The CDR3 sequence: CASSQNSGRAREQYF. In DNA, the CDR3 is TGCGCCAGCAGCCAAAATAGCGGGAGGGCCAGGGAGCAGTACTTC.

This clonotype was detected ten times or more. The rearrangement links TRBV2 to TRBJ1-6; possibly TRBD1 for D (5 bases). Germline V CDR1 and CDR2: SNHLY, FYNNEI. The CDR3 sequence is 15 residues long. V was pared by 7 bases and J by 0 bases, with 10 bases between. This CDR3 reads CASTGPHSYNSPLHF. The DNA of the CDR3 is TGTGCCAGCACAGGGCCTCACTCCTATAATTCACCCCTCCACTTT.

This clonotype occurred many times. DNA of the CDR3: TGCGCCAGCAGCCAAGACCACGGGAGCGGGTCCTACAATGAGCAGTTCTTC. As protein: CASSQDHGSGSYNEQFF. This rearrangement joins TRBV4-3 to TRBJ2-1; weak D call: TRBD2 (6 bases). This CDR3 spans 17 amino acids. Germline assignment: CDR1 LGHNA and CDR2 YSLEER. V was clipped by 0 bases and J by 1 base, with 13 bases between them.

This clonotype has only a few counts. CDR3 bases: TGTGCCAGCAGTCTCAGGGACAGGGCTCCTTCTATGGGCTACACCTTC. Amino acids: CASSLRDRAPSMGYTF. The chain combines TRBV12-3 or TRBV12-4 with TRBJ1-2; 9 bases map to TRBD1. The CDR3 contains 16 residues. V trimming: 5 bases; J trimming: 8 bases; junction bases outside the gene matches: 15.

The V call is TRBV4-3, the J call TRBJ2-7; the D is unclear. Germline V gene lookup returns CDR1 LGHNA and CDR2 YSLEER. With 0 bases removed from V and 4 bases from J, the gap between germline ends came to 10 bases. The CDR3 consists of 14 residues. Here the CDR3 DNA reads TGCGCCAGCAGCCAAGATTTGGTTCGGTACGAGCAGTACTTC. Amino acid sequence: CASSQDLVRYEQYF.

With regard to this clonotype: This may come from a read error, since a much larger clone is one base off. This chain links TRBV7-6 with TRBJ1-1; D call uncertain. CDR1 and CDR2 (germline): SGHVS, FNYEAQ. The CDR3 loop spans 16 amino acids. This CDR3 reads CASSLGRKGGATVAFF. The CDR3 DNA reads as TGTGCCAGCAGCTTAGGTAGGAAGGGCGGCGCCACTGTAGCTTTCTTT. The full variable domain, its missing parts supplied by reference TRBV7-6 and TRBJ1-1, is GAGVSQSPRYKVTKRGQDVALRCDPISGHVSLYWYRQALGQGPEFLTYFNYEAQQDKSGLPNDRFSAERPEGSISTLTIQRTEQRDSAMYRCASSLGRKGGATVAFFGQGTRLTVV.

This clonotype was seen many times. The chain employs TRBV7-9 and TRBJ2-7, with 7 bases fitting TRBD2. Germline CDR1 reads SEHNR; CDR2 reads FQNEAQ (reference sequence). V lost 5 bases, J lost 4 bases, and 11 bases stayed unmatched. The length of the CDR3 is 15 residues. The CDR3 DNA reads TGTGCCAGCAGCCCCACGGGGGGTTTCTTGTACGAGCAGTACTTC. Its protein is CASSPTGGFLYEQYF. Full variable domain (rest looked up from reference TRBV7-9 and TRBJ2-7): DTGVSQNPRHKITKRGQNVTFRCDPISEHNRLYWYRQTLGQGPEFLTYFQNEAQLEKSRLLSDRFSAERPKGSFSTLEIQRTEQGDSAMYLCASSPTGGFLYEQYFGPGTRLTVT.

The table lists this clonotype with many counts. The rearrangement links TRBV7-9 to TRBJ1-1; D possibly corresponds to TRBD1 (5 bases). CDR3 size: 15 residues. The V gene lost 4 bases and the J gene lost 4 bases, with 16 bases spanning the gap. CDR1 and CDR2 from the germline V gene are SEHNR and FQNEAQ (reference sequence). CDR3 sequence: CASSSPDGASTEAFF. The CDR3 DNA reads TGTGCCAGCAGCTCCCCGGACGGGGCGAGCACTGAAGCTTTCTTT.

This clonotype was seen more than once but under ten times. The chain joins TRBV7-9 to TRBJ1-4, with D possibly being TRBD1 (5 bases). The ends were cut back, 3 bases at V and 4 bases at J, with 9 bases in the middle. CDR1 SEHNR and CDR2 FQNEAQ come from the germline V gene (reference sequence). The CDR3 runs 14 residues. CDR3 amino acids: CASSFGHDNEKLFF. The CDR3 DNA is TGTGCCAGCAGCTTCGGACACGATAATGAAAAACTGTTTTTT.

To note about this clonotype: In this CDR3 the conserved last residue, phenylalanine or tryptophan, is missing, so a read error is likely. This chain joins TRBV28 and TRBJ2-7; D is unclear. V dropped 4 bases and J dropped 2 bases, with 3 bases sitting between them. The germline CDR1 and CDR2 sequences are MDHEN and SYDVKM. The CDR3 is 11 amino acids. CDR3 sequence reads: CASSSPYEQYL. CDR3 in DNA: TGTGCCAGCAGTTCCCCCTACGAGCAGTACCTC.

This clonotype was seen at least ten times. The chain joins TRBV6-2 or TRBV6-3 to TRBJ1-1, with 7 bases that match TRBD1. CDR3 length: 12 residues. CDR1 is MNHEY, CDR2 SVGEGT, per germline. Trimming took 6 bases from V and 7 from J; bases not matched to a gene: 5. In DNA form, the CDR3 reads TGTGCCAGCAGCATGGACAGGTTTGAAGCTTTCTTT. The encoded protein is CASSMDRFEAFF.

The chain has TRBV4-3 and TRBJ2-1; 8 bases align to TRBD2. V trimming: 4 bases; J trimming: 9 bases; junction bases outside the gene matches: 11. CDR3 length equals 15 residues. Germline CDR1 LGHNA, CDR2 YSLEER. This CDR3 is CASSPKAGEGPEQFF. In DNA, the CDR3 is TGCGCCAGCAGCCCCAAAGCGGGAGAGGGCCCTGAGCAGTTCTTC.

This chain links TRBV20-1 with TRBJ2-7, with 7 bases that match TRBD2. The CDR3 is 15 amino acids. V was pared by 1 base and J by 4 bases, with 10 bases of the junction left unmatched. Germline loops: CDR1 DFQATT, CDR2 SNEGSKA (reference sequence). As DNA, the CDR3 is TGCAGTGCTAGAGCCCTGGACGGGAGGTGGTACGAGCAGTACTTC. Its translation is CSARALDGRWYEQYF.